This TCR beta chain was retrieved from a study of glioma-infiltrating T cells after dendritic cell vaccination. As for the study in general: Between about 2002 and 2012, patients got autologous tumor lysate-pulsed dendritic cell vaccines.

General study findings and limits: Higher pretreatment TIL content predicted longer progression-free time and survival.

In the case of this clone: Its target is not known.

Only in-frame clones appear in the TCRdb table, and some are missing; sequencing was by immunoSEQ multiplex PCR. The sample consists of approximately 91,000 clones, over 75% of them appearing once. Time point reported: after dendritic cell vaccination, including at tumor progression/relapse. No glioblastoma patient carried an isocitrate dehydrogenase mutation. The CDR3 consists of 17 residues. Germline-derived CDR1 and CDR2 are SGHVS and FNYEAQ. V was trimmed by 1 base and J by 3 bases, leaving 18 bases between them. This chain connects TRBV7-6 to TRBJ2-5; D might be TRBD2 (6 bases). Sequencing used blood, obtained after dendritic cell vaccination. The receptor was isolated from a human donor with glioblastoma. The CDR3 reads CASSLGNGGRSEETQYF. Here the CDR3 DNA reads TGTGCCAGCAGCTTAGGCAACGGGGGAAGGAGCGAAGAGACCCAGTACTTC.